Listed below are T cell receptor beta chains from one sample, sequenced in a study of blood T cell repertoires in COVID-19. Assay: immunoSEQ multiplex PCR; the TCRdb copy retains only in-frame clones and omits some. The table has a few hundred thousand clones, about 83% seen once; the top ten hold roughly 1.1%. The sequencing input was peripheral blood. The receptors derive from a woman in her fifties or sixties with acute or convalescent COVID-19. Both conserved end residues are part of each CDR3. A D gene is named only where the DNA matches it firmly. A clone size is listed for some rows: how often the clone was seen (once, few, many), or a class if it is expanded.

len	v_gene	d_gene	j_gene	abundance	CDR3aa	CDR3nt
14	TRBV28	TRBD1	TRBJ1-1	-	CASRLRDRVAEAFF	TGTGCCAGCAGACTTCGGGACAGGGTGGCTGAAGCTTTCTTT
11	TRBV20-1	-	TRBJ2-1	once	CSASAGDEQFF	TGCAGTGCCTCCGCCGGGGATGAGCAGTTCTTC
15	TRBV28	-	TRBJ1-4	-	CASSFGEATNEKLFF	TGTGCCAGCAGTTTTGGGGAGGCAACTAATGAAAAACTGTTTTTT
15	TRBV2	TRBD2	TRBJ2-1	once	CASSARTSGYNEQFF	TGTGCCAGCAGTGCCAGGACTAGCGGTTACAATGAGCAGTTCTTC
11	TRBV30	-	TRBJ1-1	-	CAWSRRVEAFF	TGTGCCTGGAGTCGGAGGGTGGAGGCTTTCTTT
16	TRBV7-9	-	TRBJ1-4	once	CASSSTARGTNEKLFF	TGTGCCAGCAGCTCGACAGCCCGCGGAACTAATGAAAAACTGTTTTTT
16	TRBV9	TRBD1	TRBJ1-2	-	CASSLDRGPGDYGYTF	TGTGCCAGCAGCCTAGACAGGGGGCCAGGGGACTATGGCTACACCTTC
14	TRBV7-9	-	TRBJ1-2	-	CASSLATANYGYTF	TGTGCCAGCAGCTTAGCAACAGCTAACTATGGCTACACCTTC
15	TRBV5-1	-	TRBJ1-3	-	CASSPQVNSGNTIYF	TGCGCCAGCAGCCCACAGGTAAACTCTGGAAACACCATATATTTT
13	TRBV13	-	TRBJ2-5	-	CASRSRGQETQYF	TGTGCCAGCAGATCCAGGGGTCAAGAGACCCAGTACTTC
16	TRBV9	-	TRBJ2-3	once	CASSLRWGPVTDTQYF	TGTGCCAGCAGCCTCAGATGGGGGCCCGTCACAGATACGCAGTATTTT
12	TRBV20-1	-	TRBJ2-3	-	CSASRSTDTQYF	TGCAGTGCTAGTCGTAGCACAGATACGCAGTATTTT
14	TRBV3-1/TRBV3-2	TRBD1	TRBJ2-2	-	CASNPGQGLGELFF	TGTGCCAGCAATCCGGGACAGGGGTTGGGGGAGCTGTTTTTT
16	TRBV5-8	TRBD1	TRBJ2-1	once	CASSSIGQGVYNEQFF	TGTGCCAGCAGCTCTATAGGACAGGGAGTGTACAATGAGCAGTTCTTC
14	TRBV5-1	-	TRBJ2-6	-	CASSATAGANVLTF	TGCGCCAGCAGCGCGACAGCTGGGGCCAACGTCCTGACTTTC
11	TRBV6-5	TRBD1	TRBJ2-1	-	CASHRGGEQFF	TGTGCCAGTCACAGGGGCGGTGAGCAGTTCTTC
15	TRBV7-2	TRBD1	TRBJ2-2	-	CAKGTGGARTGELFF	TGTGCCAAGGGGACAGGGGGCGCAAGAACCGGGGAGCTGTTTTTT
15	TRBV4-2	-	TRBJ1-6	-	CASSQVRGGNSPLHF	TGTGCCAGCAGCCAAGTTAGGGGGGGAAACTCACCCCTCCACTTT
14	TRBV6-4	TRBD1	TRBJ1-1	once	CASSPGTGFTEAFF	TGTGCCAGCTCCCCCGGGACAGGGTTCACTGAAGCTTTCTTT
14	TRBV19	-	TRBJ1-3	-	CASSPGYSGNTIYF	TGTGCCAGTAGTCCAGGGTACTCTGGAAACACCATATATTTT
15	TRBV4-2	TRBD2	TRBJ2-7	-	CASSQEVAGGFEQYF	TGTGCCAGCAGCCAAGAGGTAGCGGGAGGCTTCGAGCAGTACTTC
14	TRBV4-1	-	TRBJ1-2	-	CASTSGGAFPGYTF	TGCGCCAGCACCTCAGGAGGGGCGTTCCCCGGCTACACCTTC
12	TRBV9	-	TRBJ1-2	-	CASRSGVGGYTF	TGTGCCAGCAGGTCAGGGGTAGGCGGCTACACCTTC
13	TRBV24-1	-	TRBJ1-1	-	CATRAGGASEAFF	TGTGCCACCCGGGCTGGGGGGGCATCTGAAGCTTTCTTT
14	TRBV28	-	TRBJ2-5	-	CASSSTAVRETQYF	TGTGCCAGCAGTTCGACAGCCGTGAGGGAGACCCAGTACTTC
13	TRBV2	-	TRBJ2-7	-	CASSYRVSYEQYF	TGTGCCAGCAGTTATCGGGTCTCCTACGAGCAGTACTTC
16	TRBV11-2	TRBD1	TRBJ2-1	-	CASSSPGTDSYNEQFF	TGTGCCAGCAGCTCCCCCGGGACAGATTCCTACAATGAGCAGTTCTTC
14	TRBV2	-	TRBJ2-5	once	CASRPPDSRETQYF	TGTGCCAGCAGACCACCGGACAGCCGAGAGACCCAGTACTTC
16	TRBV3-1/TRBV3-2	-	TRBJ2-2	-	CASSQGPGANTGELFF	TGTGCCAGCAGCCAAGGGCCGGGGGCGAACACCGGGGAGCTGTTTTTT
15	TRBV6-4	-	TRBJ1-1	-	CASSEVARANTEAFF	TGTGCCAGCAGTGAGGTGGCCAGGGCGAACACTGAAGCTTTCTTT